Listed below are T cell receptor beta chains from one sample, sequenced in a study of monozygotic twins with cystic fibrosis. Method: immunoSEQ multiplex PCR; TCRdb's copy keeps in-frame clones and lacks some. The sample contains approximately 20,000 clones, less than 95% of which appear only once. Material for sequencing was blood. These receptors all stem from a girl between 2 and 10 years old with cystic fibrosis. The CDR3 runs from the conserved cysteine through the conserved F or W. The D gene is left open where the match is weak. Clone size is given for some rows only: seen once, a few or many times, or a class if the clone is expanded.

j_gene: TRBJ2-7; v_gene: TRBV7-6; abundance: NA; d_gene: NA; CDR3aa: CASSFSSSYEQYF; CDR3nt: TGTGCCAGCAGCTTCTCCTCATCCTACGAGCAGTACTTC
j_gene: TRBJ1-1; v_gene: TRBV7-9; abundance: NA; d_gene: NA; CDR3aa: CASTWRGNTEAFF; CDR3nt: TGTGCCAGCACCTGGAGGGGGAACACTGAAGCTTTCTTT
j_gene: TRBJ1-1; v_gene: TRBV19; abundance: NA; d_gene: NA; CDR3aa: CASSSTLNTEAFF; CDR3nt: TGTGCCAGTAGTTCAACGTTGAACACTGAAGCTTTCTTT
j_gene: TRBJ1-1; v_gene: TRBV29-1; abundance: few; d_gene: NA; CDR3aa: CSVEDWVRNTEAFF; CDR3nt: TGCAGCGTTGAAGATTGGGTGAGGAACACTGAAGCTTTCTTT
j_gene: TRBJ2-7; v_gene: TRBV4-3; abundance: NA; d_gene: NA; CDR3aa: CASSQFLGPYEQYF; CDR3nt: TGCGCCAGCAGCCAATTCCTGGGGCCCTACGAGCAGTACTTC
j_gene: TRBJ2-1; v_gene: TRBV2; abundance: NA; d_gene: TRBD1; CDR3aa: CASSRYPTGGYNEQFF; CDR3nt: TGTGCCAGCAGTAGGTACCCGACAGGGGGATACAATGAGCAGTTCTTC
j_gene: TRBJ1-2; v_gene: TRBV6-1; abundance: NA; d_gene: NA; CDR3aa: CASSGGLGIRSLSRVYGYTF; CDR3nt: TGTGCCAGCAGTGGTGGCCTTGGGATTCGTAGCCTGTCCAGGGTGTATGGCTACACCTTC
j_gene: TRBJ1-2; v_gene: TRBV21-1; abundance: NA; d_gene: NA; CDR3aa: CASSKHRTGNYGYTF; CDR3nt: TGTGCCAGCAGCAAACACAGGACAGGGAACTATGGCTACACCTTC
j_gene: TRBJ1-1; v_gene: TRBV5-4; abundance: NA; d_gene: NA; CDR3aa: CASSFSQGRDTEAFF; CDR3nt: TGTGCCAGCAGCTTTTCGCAGGGGAGGGACACTGAAGCTTTCTTT
j_gene: TRBJ1-1; v_gene: TRBV5-1; abundance: few; d_gene: NA; CDR3aa: CASRYGQINTEAFF; CDR3nt: TGCGCCAGCAGATATGGGCAGATTAACACTGAAGCTTTCTTT
j_gene: TRBJ2-2; v_gene: TRBV27; abundance: NA; d_gene: TRBD2; CDR3aa: CASSFRGLAGAGELFF; CDR3nt: TGTGCCAGCAGTTTTAGAGGGCTAGCGGGAGCCGGGGAGCTGTTTTTT
j_gene: TRBJ1-1; v_gene: TRBV19; abundance: NA; d_gene: TRBD1; CDR3aa: CASTEGAHSNTEAFF; CDR3nt: TGTGCCAGTACGGAGGGGGCGCATTCGAACACTGAAGCTTTCTTT
j_gene: TRBJ1-6; v_gene: TRBV11-2; abundance: NA; d_gene: NA; CDR3aa: CASSLERSPLHF; CDR3nt: TGTGCCAGCAGCTTAGAACGGTCACCCCTCCACTTT
j_gene: TRBJ2-7; v_gene: TRBV11-2; abundance: NA; d_gene: NA; CDR3aa: CASSQASLSYEQYF; CDR3nt: TGTGCCAGCTCCCAAGCAAGTTTGTCCTACGAGCAGTACTTC
j_gene: TRBJ2-2; v_gene: TRBV5-4; abundance: NA; d_gene: TRBD1; CDR3aa: CASSLGGGTGNTGELFF; CDR3nt: TGTGCCAGCAGCTTGGGAGGGGGGACAGGGAACACCGGGGAGCTGTTTTTT
j_gene: TRBJ2-2; v_gene: TRBV13; abundance: NA; d_gene: TRBD1; CDR3aa: CASSLVTGAGNTGELFF; CDR3nt: TGTGCCAGCAGCTTAGTAACAGGGGCGGGGAACACCGGGGAGCTGTTTTTT
j_gene: TRBJ1-2; v_gene: TRBV2; abundance: NA; d_gene: NA; CDR3aa: CASSEAGWGGGYTF; CDR3nt: TGTGCCAGCAGTGAAGCAGGGTGGGGTGGTGGCTACACCTTC
j_gene: TRBJ2-5; v_gene: TRBV19; abundance: NA; d_gene: NA; CDR3aa: CASSIVGYQETQYF; CDR3nt: TGTGCCAGTAGTATAGTCGGGTACCAAGAGACCCAGTACTTC
j_gene: TRBJ2-1; v_gene: TRBV4-1; abundance: NA; d_gene: NA; CDR3aa: CASSQAHRFSYNEQFF; CDR3nt: TGCGCCAGCAGCCAAGCACATCGCTTCTCCTACAATGAGCAGTTCTTC
j_gene: TRBJ2-7; v_gene: TRBV7-2; abundance: NA; d_gene: TRBD2; CDR3aa: CASSSTSGNYEQYF; CDR3nt: TGTGCCAGCAGCTCTACTAGCGGGAATTACGAGCAGTACTTC
j_gene: TRBJ2-1; v_gene: TRBV6-1; abundance: NA; d_gene: NA; CDR3aa: CASNEQFF; CDR3nt: TGTGCCAGCAATGAGCAGTTCTTC
j_gene: TRBJ2-7; v_gene: TRBV29-1; abundance: NA; d_gene: NA; CDR3aa: CSAKDGPGEQYF; CDR3nt: TGCAGCGCTAAGGACGGGCCGGGAGAGCAGTACTTC
j_gene: TRBJ2-2; v_gene: TRBV6-1; abundance: NA; d_gene: NA; CDR3aa: CASSHDYTGELFF; CDR3nt: TGTGCCAGCAGTCACGACTACACCGGGGAGCTGTTTTTT
j_gene: TRBJ1-2; v_gene: TRBV19; abundance: NA; d_gene: NA; CDR3aa: CASRTVPHGYTF; CDR3nt: TGTGCCAGTAGAACGGTTCCCCATGGCTACACCTTC
j_gene: TRBJ2-7; v_gene: TRBV4-3; abundance: NA; d_gene: NA; CDR3aa: CASSQDRASPYEQYF; CDR3nt: TGCGCCAGCAGCCAAGATAGGGCGTCCCCCTACGAGCAGTACTTC
j_gene: TRBJ2-1; v_gene: TRBV7-3; abundance: NA; d_gene: TRBD2; CDR3aa: CASSPGTSGAAYNEQFF; CDR3nt: TGTGCCAGCAGCCCAGGGACTAGCGGGGCGGCCTACAATGAGCAGTTCTTC
j_gene: TRBJ1-1; v_gene: TRBV5-1; abundance: NA; d_gene: TRBD1; CDR3aa: CASSLAGQVTEAFF; CDR3nt: TGCGCCAGCAGCTTGGCGGGACAGGTAACTGAAGCTTTCTTT
j_gene: TRBJ1-3; v_gene: TRBV6-6; abundance: once; d_gene: NA; CDR3aa: CATTLASSGNTIYF; CDR3nt: TGTGCCACGACCCTTGCCTCCTCTGGAAACACCATATATTTT
j_gene: TRBJ1-1; v_gene: TRBV6-5; abundance: NA; d_gene: NA; CDR3aa: CASSFTANTEAFF; CDR3nt: TGTGCCAGCAGTTTTACAGCGAACACTGAAGCTTTCTTT
j_gene: TRBJ2-2; v_gene: TRBV7-3; abundance: NA; d_gene: NA; CDR3aa: CASSLQGSNYYNTGELFF; CDR3nt: TGTGCCAGCAGCCTTCAGGGGTCTAATTATTATAACACCGGGGAGCTGTTTTTT
j_gene: TRBJ2-5; v_gene: TRBV7-2; abundance: NA; d_gene: NA; CDR3aa: CASSLGGGLQETQYF; CDR3nt: TGTGCCAGCAGCTTAGGAGGGGGGCTACAAGAGACCCAGTACTTC
j_gene: TRBJ2-1; v_gene: TRBV14; abundance: NA; d_gene: NA; CDR3aa: CASSLRDPSYNEQFF; CDR3nt: TGTGCCAGCAGCCTCCGGGACCCCTCCTACAATGAGCAGTTCTTC
j_gene: TRBJ2-3; v_gene: TRBV5-6; abundance: NA; d_gene: NA; CDR3aa: CASSLTVRADTQYF; CDR3nt: TGTGCCAGCAGCTTGACGGTTAGGGCAGATACGCAGTATTTT
j_gene: TRBJ2-3; v_gene: TRBV19; abundance: NA; d_gene: NA; CDR3aa: CASTMGDTQYF; CDR3nt: TGTGCCAGTACCATGGGGGATACGCAGTATTTT
j_gene: TRBJ1-2; v_gene: TRBV18; abundance: NA; d_gene: TRBD1; CDR3aa: CASSPVTGGSYGYTF; CDR3nt: TGTGCCAGCTCACCGGTGACAGGGGGGTCGTATGGCTACACCTTC
j_gene: TRBJ1-1; v_gene: TRBV13; abundance: NA; d_gene: TRBD1; CDR3aa: CASSPQGSTEAFF; CDR3nt: TGTGCCAGCAGCCCACAGGGGAGCACTGAAGCTTTCTTT
j_gene: TRBJ2-2; v_gene: TRBV18; abundance: NA; d_gene: NA; CDR3aa: CASSPRDTGELFF; CDR3nt: TGTGCCAGCTCACCAAGAGACACCGGGGAGCTGTTTTTT
j_gene: TRBJ1-2; v_gene: TRBV7-9; abundance: NA; d_gene: NA; CDR3aa: CASSLVGARGYTF; CDR3nt: TGTGCCAGCAGCTTAGTGGGGGCGCGTGGCTACACCTTC
j_gene: TRBJ1-4; v_gene: TRBV2; abundance: NA; d_gene: NA; CDR3aa: CASSEDSLTNEKLFF; CDR3nt: TGTGCCAGCAGTGAAGACAGCCTAACTAATGAAAAACTGTTTTTT
j_gene: TRBJ2-6; v_gene: TRBV7-9; abundance: NA; d_gene: TRBD1; CDR3aa: CASSLGTGGISGANVLTF; CDR3nt: TGTGCCAGCAGCTTAGGGACAGGGGGCATATCTGGGGCCAACGTCCTGACTTTC
j_gene: TRBJ2-5; v_gene: TRBV4-2; abundance: NA; d_gene: TRBD2; CDR3aa: CASSHQREGQETQYF; CDR3nt: TGTGCCAGCAGCCACCAGCGGGAGGGCCAAGAGACCCAGTACTTC
j_gene: TRBJ2-6; v_gene: TRBV7-3; abundance: NA; d_gene: NA; CDR3aa: CASSLMGAGANVLTF; CDR3nt: TGTGCCAGCAGCTTAATGGGGGCTGGGGCCAACGTCCTGACTTTC
j_gene: TRBJ2-1; v_gene: TRBV20-1; abundance: NA; d_gene: NA; CDR3aa: CSRSSYNEQFF; CDR3nt: TGCAGTAGGAGCTCCTACAATGAGCAGTTCTTC
j_gene: TRBJ1-5; v_gene: TRBV23-1; abundance: NA; d_gene: NA; CDR3aa: CASSRNEARDIIYPNQPQHF; CDR3nt: TGCGCCAGCAGTCGGAACGAGGCTAGGGATATCATATACCCCAATCAGCCCCAGCATTTT
j_gene: TRBJ1-1; v_gene: TRBV5-6; abundance: NA; d_gene: TRBD1; CDR3aa: CASTLRQGGTEAFF; CDR3nt: TGTGCCAGCACCTTACGACAGGGGGGGACTGAAGCTTTCTTT
j_gene: TRBJ1-1; v_gene: TRBV7-9; abundance: NA; d_gene: NA; CDR3aa: CASSLGQGNTEAFF; CDR3nt: TGTGCCAGCAGCTTAGGTCAGGGTAACACTGAAGCTTTCTTT
j_gene: TRBJ1-6; v_gene: TRBV5-1; abundance: NA; d_gene: TRBD1; CDR3aa: CASSREAGGEGSPLHF; CDR3nt: TGCGCCAGCAGCAGGGAGGCAGGGGGGGAAGGTTCACCCCTCCACTTT
j_gene: TRBJ1-1; v_gene: TRBV6-4; abundance: NA; d_gene: NA; CDR3aa: CASSEGANTEAFF; CDR3nt: TGTGCCAGCAGTGAGGGGGCGAACACTGAAGCTTTCTTT
j_gene: TRBJ2-1; v_gene: TRBV27; abundance: NA; d_gene: NA; CDR3aa: CASSLSAQTIAYNEQFF; CDR3nt: TGTGCCAGCAGTTTATCCGCCCAGACCATAGCCTACAATGAGCAGTTCTTC
j_gene: TRBJ2-1; v_gene: TRBV6-5; abundance: NA; d_gene: NA; CDR3aa: CASSSGQISYNEQFF; CDR3nt: TGTGCCAGCAGTTCGGGACAAATCTCCTACAATGAGCAGTTCTTC
j_gene: TRBJ2-2; v_gene: TRBV28; abundance: NA; d_gene: NA; CDR3aa: CASSLMARGTGELFF; CDR3nt: TGTGCCAGCAGTTTGATGGCTCGAGGCACCGGGGAGCTGTTTTTT
j_gene: TRBJ2-1; v_gene: TRBV7-9; abundance: NA; d_gene: TRBD2; CDR3aa: CASSTQAGFYNEQFF; CDR3nt: TGTGCCAGCAGCACTCAAGCGGGATTCTACAATGAGCAGTTCTTC
j_gene: TRBJ2-2; v_gene: TRBV29-1; abundance: NA; d_gene: NA; CDR3aa: CSAGTSSTGELFF; CDR3nt: TGCAGCGCAGGGACTTCCTCCACCGGGGAGCTGTTTTTT